This T cell receptor beta chain was found in a study of blood T cell repertoires in COVID-19. The CDR3 contains 15 residues. Per the germline V gene, CDR1 is MNHEY and CDR2 is SMNVEV (reference sequence). V lost 1 base and J 6 bases, leaving 15 bases between the germline ends. Measured with immunoSEQ multiplex PCR; TCRdb has only the in-frame clones, and not every one. The sample has around 160,000 clones, 85% seen once; the top ten hold roughly 2.9%. The sample consisted of peripheral blood. The clonotype was recovered from a woman aged 35 to 49 with active or convalescent COVID-19. The chain couples TRBV27 to TRBJ1-2; the D gene is possibly TRBD1 (6 bases). CDR3 loop: CASSLFGEGGHGYTF. CDR3 nucleotides: TGTGCCAGCAGTTTATTTGGGGAGGGGGGTCATGGCTACACCTTC.